This is a list of T cell receptor beta chains from one sample in a study of T cells in Graves' hyperthyroidism and ophthalmopathy. TCRdb reprocessed the multiplex PCR reads via MiXCR and lists one record per CDR3 protein. The sample holds around 400,000 distinct CDR3 sequences; 25% are singletons and the top ten take around 79%. Material: blood. The receptors stem from a man between 45 and 60 years old with Graves' hyperthyroidism. Both conserved end residues are part of each CDR3. The D gene is left open where the match is weak. Only part of the rows carry a size: once, few, many, or a class if the clone is expanded.

v_call	clone_size	j_call	d_call	cdr3_nt	cdr3_aa
TRBV20-1	NA	TRBJ2-1	TRBD2	TGCAGTGCTCAACGGGCTAGCGGGAACCATGAGCAGTTCTTC	CSAQRASGNHEQFF
TRBV5-1	NA	TRBJ2-3	TRBD2	TGCGCCAGCAGCTTGAGGGGACTAGCGGACACAGATACGCAGTATTTT	CASSLRGLADTDTQYF
TRBV18	few	TRBJ2-1	TRBD1	TGTGCCAGCTCACAAGAACAGGGGGCGGTTAATGAGCAGTTCTTC	CASSQEQGAVNEQFF
TRBV19	once	TRBJ1-1	NA	TGTGCCAGTACGGGACAATTCGCTGAAGCTTTCTTT	CASTGQFAEAFF
TRBV6-1	NA	TRBJ2-2	NA	TGTGCCAGCAGTGAATGGGGGTCCGGGGAGCTGTTTTTT	CASSEWGSGELFF
TRBV18	many	TRBJ1-1	NA	TGTGCCAGCAGCCCCTCAAGTAACACTGAAGCTTTCTTT	CASSPSSNTEAFF
TRBV6-1	few	TRBJ2-3	TRBD2	TGTGCCAGCAGGACGGATCGCGGGACTAGCGCCACAGATACGCAGTATTTT	CASRTDRGTSATDTQYF
TRBV11-3	NA	TRBJ2-2	NA	TGTGCCAGCAGCTCCGAGCCTTTCGGGGAGCTGTTTTTT	CASSSEPFGELFF
TRBV20-1	few	TRBJ2-7	NA	TGCAGTGCTAGAGGCCAGTCGTTCTACGAGCAGTACTTC	CSARGQSFYEQYF
TRBV20-1	many	TRBJ2-7	NA	TGCAGTGCGTCGTCTAGCGAGATACCTTACGAGCAGTACTTC	CSASSSEIPYEQYF
TRBV7-2	once	TRBJ2-1	NA	TGTGCCAGCAGCTTTGAATGGCTAGTAGGTTCGAAGTTCTTC	CASSFEWLVGSKFF
TRBV5-1	once	TRBJ2-2	NA	TGTGCCAGCAGCTTGGTAACGGAGAACACCGGGGAGCTGTTTTTT	CASSLVTENTGELFF
TRBV15	few	TRBJ2-7	TRBD2	TGTGCCACCAGCGTTAGCGGGGAGTCCTACGAGCAGTACTTC	CATSVSGESYEQYF
TRBV6-5	NA	TRBJ2-7	TRBD1	TGTGCCAGCAGTTACTCGAAAAGGGGGCGAGGGTACGAGCAGTACTTC	CASSYSKRGRGYEQYF